The rows below give T cell receptor beta chains drawn from one sample of a study of Ad26.COV2.S vaccination and SARS-CoV-2 variants. Repertoires were generated with immunoSEQ multiplex PCR, while TCRdb's copy carries only in-frame clones and drops some. The repertoire includes a few hundred thousand clones, roughly four fifths of them detected once, and about 8% sits in the top ten. Sequenced material: peripheral blood, taken in a trial of Ad26.COV2.S vaccine versus placebo. The receptors derive from a person aged 18 to 65 who received the Ad26.COV2.S COVID-19 vaccine or a placebo. Both conserved end residues are part of each CDR3. A D gene is named only where the DNA matches it firmly. Where a row states a size, it is once, few, many or the class of an expanded clone; other rows omit it.

.	few	TRBV5-4	14	TRBJ1-1	TGTGCCAGCAGCTTGGATGGGGTGAACACTGAAGCTTTCTTT	CASSLDGVNTEAFF
.	.	TRBV19	13	TRBJ1-3	TGTGCCACCACAGCCGTCTCTGGAAACACCATATATTTT	CATTAVSGNTIYF
TRBD1	.	TRBV10-3	13	TRBJ2-3	TGTGCCATCTCCGGGACAGGGAAAGATACGCAGTATTTT	CAISGTGKDTQYF
.	.	TRBV5-1	15	TRBJ2-2	TGCGCCAGCAGCTTGGTAGGGGGACGCACCGGGGAGCTGTTTTTT	CASSLVGGRTGELFF
.	.	TRBV6-6	14	TRBJ1-1	TGTGCCAGCAGGAGGGACCTTCAGAACACTGAAGCTTTCTTT	CASRRDLQNTEAFF
.	.	TRBV5-1	14	TRBJ1-4	TGCGCCAGCCCCCCAGGTCCGGACACCGAAAAACTGTTTTTT	CASPPGPDTEKLFF
.	few	TRBV7-9	14	TRBJ1-1	TGTGCCAGCAGGACGGACAGTTGGGCCACTGAAGCTTTCTTT	CASRTDSWATEAFF
TRBD1	.	TRBV11-3	16	TRBJ1-1	TGTGCCAGCAGCTCCCATAGACAGGGATTATACACTGAAGCTTTCTTT	CASSSHRQGLYTEAFF
TRBD1	.	TRBV6-5	14	TRBJ1-5	TGTGCCAGCAGCCGGACAGGGAAAAGTGGGCCCCAGCATTTT	CASSRTGKSGPQHF
.	.	TRBV19	13	TRBJ1-2	TGTGCCAGTAGTTCCAGGGGATCCTATGGCTACACCTTC	CASSSRGSYGYTF
.	.	TRBV7-6	15	TRBJ2-1	TGTGCCAGCAGCAGGGGGGGCGGGGACCTCAATGAGCAGTTCTTC	CASSRGGGDLNEQFF
TRBD2	.	TRBV11-2	16	TRBJ2-1	TGTGCCAGCAGCTCGGGTGGGAGCGGGAGGTTCAATGAGCAGTTCTTC	CASSSGGSGRFNEQFF
.	few	TRBV11-1	14	TRBJ2-3	TGTGCCAGCAGCTCCACAGGGTCCACAGATACGCAGTATTTT	CASSSTGSTDTQYF
.	.	TRBV5-4	13	TRBJ2-7	TGTGCCAGCAGCCCCTGGAAAGCCCCCGAGCAGTACTTC	CASSPWKAPEQYF
.	few	TRBV6-1	17	TRBJ2-1	TGTGCCAGCAGTGAACACCGGACCGCGAGCTCCTACAATGAGCAGTTCTTC	CASSEHRTASSYNEQFF
.	.	TRBV10-1	15	TRBJ2-7	TGCGCCAGCAGTGGTAAAACGGGCCAATCCTACGAGCAGTACTTC	CASSGKTGQSYEQYF
.	.	TRBV28	15	TRBJ1-3	TGTGCCAGCAGGAGGAGGGGAGGATCTGGAAACACCATATATTTT	CASRRRGGSGNTIYF
.	.	TRBV6-5	12	TRBJ2-7	TGTGCCAGCAGGGGGGACGTTTGGAGGCAGTACTTC	CASRGDVWRQYF
TRBD1	.	TRBV7-3	15	TRBJ2-7	TGTGCCAGCAGCTCCCAAGGGGGCGCACCCTACGAGCAGTACTTC	CASSSQGGAPYEQYF
.	.	TRBV6-5	14	TRBJ2-5	TGTGCCAGCAGTTACCCGGTTGGGGAAGAGACCCAGTACTTC	CASSYPVGEETQYF
TRBD2	.	TRBV7-2	15	TRBJ2-5	TGTGCCAGCAGCTTTACCGGGAGGGGTAGAGAGACCCAGTACTTC	CASSFTGRGRETQYF
.	.	TRBV3-1/TRBV3-2	14	TRBJ2-1	TGTGCCAGCACCCCGGGAGCAGCCTACAATGAGCAGTTCTTC	CASTPGAAYNEQFF
TRBD2	once	TRBV4-2	16	TRBJ2-3	TGTGCCAGCAGCCCCCTGGACCTAGCGGGTGCAGATACGCAGTATTTT	CASSPLDLAGADTQYF
.	.	TRBV9	11	TRBJ2-5	TGTGCCAGCAGCCCAGGGGAGACCCAGTACTTC	CASSPGETQYF
.	.	TRBV4-1	15	TRBJ2-1	TGCGCCAGCAGACTACGTTCAGGGGACAACAATGAGCAGTTCTTC	CASRLRSGDNNEQFF
.	.	TRBV3-1/TRBV3-2	14	TRBJ1-5	TGTGCCAGCAGCCCCCGGGCATTCAATCAGCCCCAGCATTTT	CASSPRAFNQPQHF
TRBD1	.	TRBV10-3	14	TRBJ1-1	TGTGCCATCAGGTTGGGACAGCCGAACACTGAAGCTTTCTTT	CAIRLGQPNTEAFF
.	.	TRBV11-2	14	TRBJ1-1	TGTGCCAGCAGCTTTCAAACCTGGGACACTGAAGCTTTCTTT	CASSFQTWDTEAFF
.	.	TRBV3-1/TRBV3-2	13	TRBJ2-4	TGTGCCAGCAGTCGAGGGGGGGTTAACATTCAGTACTTC	CASSRGGVNIQYF
.	.	TRBV14	13	TRBJ1-2	TGTGCCAGCAGCCCGGGCCACCTCCTGGGCTACACCTTC	CASSPGHLLGYTF
TRBD2	once	TRBV18	15	TRBJ2-3	TGTGCCAGCTCACCCCCCGGGGGGGGGACAGATACGCAGTATTTT	CASSPPGGGTDTQYF
.	.	TRBV2	14	TRBJ1-2	TGTGCCAGCAGTAACAGGTTCTTTAACTATGGCTACACCTTC	CASSNRFFNYGYTF
TRBD1	.	TRBV5-5	15	TRBJ1-1	TGTGCCAGCAGACATCCGGGACAGGGTTGGACTGAAGCTTTCTTT	CASRHPGQGWTEAFF
.	.	TRBV7-9	15	TRBJ2-1	TGTGCCAGCAGCTTAGGGGCTAGCGTCTACAATGAGCAGTTCTTC	CASSLGASVYNEQFF
TRBD2	.	TRBV27	21	TRBJ2-2	TGTGCCAGCAGTTCGCTCACCCAACCCAGACTAGCGGGGGGTGTCACCGGGGAGCTGTTTTTT	CASSSLTQPRLAGGVTGELFF
.	few	TRBV7-9	14	TRBJ1-1	TGTGCCAGCAGCTTGTCAGTCGGCGGCACTGAAGCTTTCTTT	CASSLSVGGTEAFF
TRBD1	.	TRBV5-1	14	TRBJ1-6	TGCGCCAGCAGCTTGGGACAGGGAGCCTCACCCCTCCACTTT	CASSLGQGASPLHF
.	.	TRBV29-1	13	TRBJ2-7	TGCAGCGTTGAAGGGGGGGCCTATTACGAGCAGTACTTC	CSVEGGAYYEQYF
.	.	TRBV19	16	TRBJ1-1	TGTGCCAGTAGTATAAGGACCGGGGCTTTGAACACTGAAGCTTTCTTT	CASSIRTGALNTEAFF
.	.	TRBV14	14	TRBJ2-7	TGTGCCAGCAGCCATCCGGTCTTCGCCTACGAGCAGTACTTC	CASSHPVFAYEQYF